These 29 T cell receptor beta chains originate from one sample sequenced in a study of identical twins. TCRdb reprocessed the 5' RACE reads with MiXCR, giving one entry per CDR3 protein. The sample shows more than 400,000 distinct CDR3 sequences, about 15% of them seen only once. This sample was also put to use in a study of yellow fever vaccine responses in identical twins.

The sequencing sample was made of CD4+ T cells sorted from blood. The receptors were gathered from a woman aged 18-29 years in good health.

The gene calls are TRBV29-1 and TRBJ1-5; 7 bases are a match to TRBD1. After removal of 6 bases from V and 0 bases from J, the junction contained 5 bases not matched to a gene. Germline lookup yields CDR1 SQVTM and CDR2 ANQGSEA. This CDR3 region has 14 residues. This CDR3 reads CSVGGQSSNQPQHF. CDR3 DNA: TGCAGCGTCGGGGGACAGAGTAGCAATCAGCCCCAGCATTTT. The full variable domain, rest sourced from reference TRBV29-1 and TRBJ1-5, is SAVISQKPSRDICQRGTSLTIQCQVDSQVTMMFWYRQQPGQSLTLIATANQGSEATYESGFVIDKFPISRPNLTFSTLTVSNMSPEDSSIYLCSVGGQSSNQPQHFGDGTRLSIL.

The V gene is TRBV24-1, the J gene TRBJ1-2; unclear D gene. The V end lost 1 base, the J end lost 1 base, and 6 bases lay between the germline ends. The germline V gene encodes CDR1 KGHDR and CDR2 SFDVKD. The CDR3 is made up of 14 amino acids. CDR3 sequence reads: CATSDFPRNYGYTF. CDR3 in DNA: TGTGCCACCAGTGATTTCCCCCGTAACTATGGCTACACCTTC.

This clonotype was seen only a few times. The chain carries TRBV6-4 and TRBJ1-1; possibly TRBD1 for D (5 bases). With 5 bases removed from V and 0 bases from J, the gap between germline ends came to 10 bases. Per the germline V gene, CDR1 is MRHNA and CDR2 is SNTAGT. This CDR3 has 14 residues. CDR3 protein: CASSKTDMNTEAFF. CDR3 DNA sequence: TGTGCCAGCAGTAAGACAGACATGAACACTGAAGCTTTCTTT.

The chain joins TRBV7-3 to TRBJ2-3; D might be TRBD2 (5 bases). Per germline, CDR1 SGHTA and CDR2 FQGTGA. Trimming stripped 5 bases from V and 4 bases from J, with 10 bases between. The CDR3 has 13 amino acids. The CDR3 protein is CASSLAAPDTQYF. Here the CDR3 DNA reads TGTGCCAGCAGCCTAGCAGCGCCAGATACGCAGTATTTT.

The rearrangement uses TRBV24-1 and TRBJ1-5, with D uncertain. This CDR3 is 15 amino acids long. Trimming shortened V by 0 bases and J by 2 bases, and 7 bases separated the two germline ends. CDR1 and CDR2 from the germline V gene are KGHDR and SFDVKD. The CDR3 here is CATSDLGEGNQPQHF. Written as DNA, the CDR3 is TGTGCCACCAGTGATTTGGGGGAGGGCAATCAGCCCCAGCATTTT.

The J gene is TRBJ2-4, the V gene TRBV12-3 or TRBV12-4; D possibly corresponds to TRBD2 (6 bases). The CDR3 spans 19 residues. V lost 3 bases to trimming and J lost 1 base, with 22 bases between them. For the CDR3, the DNA is TGTGCCAGCAGTTTTGGTGCGGGGTCCGTGGGGCCGGCCAAAAACATTCAGTACTTC. It encodes CASSFGAGSVGPAKNIQYF.

The sample holds a few counts of this clonotype. The chain employs TRBV14 and TRBJ2-7; D may be TRBD2 (6 bases). The CDR3 sequence is 15 residues long. From germline, CDR1 is SGHDN and CDR2 FVKESK. The V and J ends lost 4 bases and 1 base respectively, with 14 bases between them. The CDR3 nucleotides are TGTGCCAGCAGCCCTACTAGCCCCGGGTCCTACGAGCAGTACTTC. Translating gives CASSPTSPGSYEQYF.

The table lists this clonotype with a few counts. This chain joins TRBV7-2 and TRBJ2-1, with TRBD1 identical over 9 bases. Germline CDR1 is SGHTA and CDR2 is FQGNSA. V shed 1 base and J 9 bases; nucleotides not matched to a gene: 10. This CDR3 region has 16 residues. The CDR3 sequence: CASSLETGTGLVEQFF. The CDR3 nucleotides are TGTGCCAGCAGCTTAGAGACCGGGACAGGGTTAGTTGAGCAGTTCTTC.

The chain recombines TRBV5-6 with TRBJ2-4; TRBD2 aligns across 13 bases. There are 18 residues in the CDR3. V lost 2 bases to trimming and J lost 0 bases; unmatched junction nucleotides: 5. The V gene's germline CDR1 is SGHDT and CDR2 YYEEEE. CDR3 region: CASSFRTSGGLAKNIQYF. As DNA, the CDR3 is TGTGCCAGCAGCTTTCGGACTAGCGGGGGCCTAGCCAAAAACATTCAGTACTTC.

V and J are TRBV9 and TRBJ2-7; D possibly uses TRBD1 or TRBD2 (6 bases each). Germline V gene data show CDR1 as SGDLS and CDR2 as YYNGEE. V was pared by 1 base and J by 2 bases, with 13 bases between. CDR3 length: 15 residues. The CDR3 coding sequence is TGTGCCAGCAGCGTAAGGGGGGAGTTGACCTACGAGCAGTACTTC. Amino acids: CASSVRGELTYEQYF.

This clonotype was detected once. The J gene is TRBJ2-7, the V gene TRBV10-3, with 7 bases that match TRBD1. CDR3 size: 16 residues. Germline values: CDR1 ENHRY, CDR2 SYGVKD. V shed 4 bases, J shed 3 bases, and the junction held 12 bases outside the gene matches. This CDR3 is CAISAFATGIFYEQYF. Here the CDR3 DNA reads TGTGCCATCAGTGCCTTCGCGACAGGGATCTTCTACGAGCAGTACTTC.

The V call is TRBV29-1, the J call TRBJ1-1; TRBD1 matches at 7 bases. This CDR3 region has 12 residues. Germline loops: CDR1 SQVTM, CDR2 ANQGSEA. The J segment lost 9 bases and the V segment lost 1 base, leaving 5 bases of the junction unmatched. The CDR3: CSVEGTGEQAFF. The CDR3 DNA follows: TGCAGCGTTGAAGGTACAGGGGAGCAAGCTTTCTTT. Full variable domain (missing parts from reference TRBV29-1 and TRBJ1-1): SAVISQKPSRDICQRGTSLTIQCQVDSQVTMMFWYRQQPGQSLTLIATANQGSEATYESGFVIDKFPISRPNLTFSTLTVSNMSPEDSSIYLCSVEGTGEQAFFGQGTRLTVV.

This clonotype has a handful of counts. V usage is TRBV29-1 and J usage is TRBJ2-3; D is ambiguous. Deletions cut 6 bases from V and 2 bases from J, with 12 bases between. Germline CDR1 SQVTM, CDR2 ANQGSEA. The CDR3 loop spans 13 amino acids. CDR3 nucleotides: TGCAGCGTCCACGCCGCGGACACAGATACGCAGTATTTT. Protein: CSVHAADTDTQYF.

This clonotype was picked up many times. This rearrangement joins TRBV5-5 to TRBJ2-7, with unresolved D. Germline lookup yields CDR1 SGHKS and CDR2 YYEKEE (reference sequence). Trimming removed 4 bases at V and 1 base at J, with 9 bases between. The CDR3 runs to 13 residues. This CDR3 is CASSHGPSYEQYV. In nucleotides, the CDR3 is TGTGCCAGCAGCCACGGACCGTCCTACGAGCAGTACGTC.

This clonotype was counted a few times. The V call is TRBV10-3, the J call TRBJ1-5, with a possible D match to TRBD1 (5 bases). Germline V gene lookup returns CDR1 ENHRY and CDR2 SYGVKD. The CDR3 contains 14 residues. Trimming cost V 8 bases and J 1 base, with 12 bases left between them. DNA of the CDR3: TGTGCCATCGGGGGTGGGGGGAGCAATCAGCCCCAGCATTTT. Its protein product is CAIGGGGSNQPQHF.

This clonotype was counted between two and nine times. The rearrangement joins TRBV12-3 or TRBV12-4 to TRBJ2-7; no firm D call. V was shortened by 3 bases and J by 0 bases, with 6 bases between the two germline ends. This CDR3 has 13 amino acids. The CDR3 loop is CASSFYISYEQYF. DNA for the CDR3: TGTGCCAGCAGTTTTTACATCTCCTACGAGCAGTACTTC.

This clonotype has more than one count but fewer than ten. The rearrangement links TRBV16 to TRBJ1-2; D is unclear. Germline V gene data show CDR1 as KGHSY and CDR2 as FQNENV. V lost 0 bases to trimming and J lost 7 bases, with 6 bases between them. This CDR3 has 12 residues. In DNA, the CDR3 is TGTGCCAGCAGCCAATCTTTTATTGGCTACACCTTC. This sequence encodes CASSQSFIGYTF. Full variable domain (missing parts from reference TRBV16 and TRBJ1-2): GEEVAQTPKHLVRGEGQKAKLYCAPIKGHSYVFWYQQVLKNEFKFLISFQNENVFDETGMPKERFSAKCLPNSPCSLEIQATKLEDSAVYFCASSQSFIGYTFGSGTRLTVV.

The V and J genes are TRBV20-1 and TRBJ1-5, with a weak D call TRBD1 (6 bases). In germline, CDR1 is DFQATT, CDR2 SNEGSKA (reference sequence). The germline V and J ends were trimmed by 0 bases and 7 bases, with 16 bases remaining between them. The CDR3 covers 15 residues. CDR3 in amino acids: CSARDQVGQGQPQHF. In DNA, the CDR3 is TGCAGTGCTAGAGATCAGGTGGGGCAGGGGCAGCCCCAGCATTTT.

This clonotype was seen a few times. This sequence joins TRBV3-1 and TRBJ2-1; TRBD2 matches at 10 bases. V was clipped by 5 bases and J by 8 bases; unmatched bases: 9. There are 15 residues in the CDR3. Germline values: CDR1 LGHDT, CDR2 YNNKEL (reference sequence). As DNA, the CDR3 is TGTGCCAGCAGCTATCCTAGCGGGGGTAGGTATGAGCAGTTCTTC. This encodes CASSYPSGGRYEQFF.

At least ten counts were recorded for this clonotype. The rearrangement joins TRBV12-3 or TRBV12-4 to TRBJ2-7; D may be TRBD1 (6 bases). The CDR3 has 14 amino acids. Trimming stripped 5 bases from V and 3 bases from J, with 14 bases between. The CDR3 region is CASSLRDKGYEQYF. The CDR3 nucleotides are TGTGCCAGCAGTCTACGGGACAAAGGCTACGAGCAGTACTTC.

The V gene is TRBV28, the J gene TRBJ2-6; D may correspond to TRBD1 or TRBD2 (5 bases each). V lost 1 base and J lost 0, with 10 bases in between. Germline CDR1 is MDHEN and CDR2 is SYDVKM. The CDR3 spans 17 residues. CDR3 loop: CASSLSGARSGANVLTF. CDR3 nucleotide sequence: TGTGCCAGCAGTTTATCCGGGGCCCGCTCTGGGGCCAACGTCCTGACTTTC.

This clonotype was seen a handful of times. The rearrangement links TRBV25-1 to TRBJ2-1, with a possible D match to TRBD1 (5 bases). The length of the CDR3 is 16 residues. Between the trimmed V and J ends, which lost 6 bases and 4 bases, there was a span of 19 bases. Germline CDR1 is MGHDK and CDR2 is SYGVNS. CDR3 protein: CASSPMTEKNYNEQFF. CDR3 nucleotides: TGTGCCAGCAGCCCGATGACAGAGAAAAATTACAATGAGCAGTTCTTC.

The rearrangement links TRBV20-1 to TRBJ2-3, with D possibly TRBD1 on 6 matching bases. This CDR3 has 14 residues. The V and J ends lost 6 bases and 4 bases respectively, with 17 bases between them. Germline V gives CDR1 DFQATT, CDR2 SNEGSKA (reference sequence). The CDR3 sequence: CSALWGQPPDTQYF. The CDR3 DNA is TGCAGTGCCCTTTGGGGACAACCACCAGATACGCAGTATTTT.

V is TRBV7-2 and J is TRBJ2-1, with TRBD2 matching over 12 bases. After removal of 5 bases from V and 10 bases from J, the junction contained 12 bases not matched to a gene. The CDR3 has 16 amino acids. Germline V gene data show CDR1 as SGHTA and CDR2 as FQGNSA. CDR3 region: CASSLMGLAGGREQFF. Written as DNA, the CDR3 is TGTGCCAGCAGCCTAATGGGGCTAGCGGGGGGGAGGGAGCAGTTCTTC.

This clonotype was detected a few times. The rearrangement uses TRBV12-5 and TRBJ2-2, with TRBD1 matching 10 bases. CDR3 size: 16 residues. V was clipped by 2 bases and J by 5 bases; unmatched bases: 5. Germline V gene data show CDR1 as LGHNT and CDR2 as FRNRAP. CDR3 nucleotides: TGTGCTAGTGGTTTGAGACAGGGGGCGGGTACCGGGGAGCTGTTTTTT. This gives the protein CASGLRQGAGTGELFF. Full variable domain (outside the CDR3, taken from reference TRBV12-5 and TRBJ2-2): DARVTQTPRHKVTEMGQEVTMRCQPILGHNTVFWYRQTMMQGLELLAYFRNRAPLDDSGMPKDRFSAEMPDATLATLKIQPSEPRDSAVYFCASGLRQGAGTGELFFGEGSRLTVL.

In its sample, this clonotype was seen a few times. The chain employs TRBV7-3 and TRBJ2-1; 8 bases line up with TRBD2. Germline V lookup: CDR1 SGHTA, CDR2 FQGTGA. The length of the CDR3 is 15 residues. The ends lost 2 bases at V and 5 bases at J; junction bases unmatched: 5. CDR3 sequence: CASSLSGLEHNEQFF. CDR3 nucleotide sequence: TGTGCCAGCAGCTTATCGGGACTAGAGCACAATGAGCAGTTCTTC. The full variable domain, rest sourced from reference TRBV7-3 and TRBJ2-1, is GAGVSQTPSNKVTEKGKYVELRCDPISGHTALYWYRQSLGQGPEFLIYFQGTGAADDSGLPNDRFFAVRPEGSVSTLKIQRTERGDSAVYLCASSLSGLEHNEQFFGPGTRLTVL.

At least ten counts were recorded for this clonotype. The CDR3 here is CASSLGQGNTGELFF. The CDR3 DNA sequence: TGCGCCAGCAGCTTGGGACAGGGGAACACCGGGGAGCTGTTTTTT. The gene calls are TRBV5-1 and TRBJ2-2; 7 bases line up with TRBD1. The CDR3 extends over 15 amino acids. Germline V gives CDR1 SGHRS, CDR2 YFSETQ. Germline trimming cut 0 bases from V and 1 base from J; bases unmatched to any gene: 0.

A few counts support this clonotype. The chain combines TRBV3-1 with TRBJ2-7; a weak D match, TRBD1 (6 bases). V shed 4 bases and J shed 2 bases, with 18 bases lying between them. CDR1 is LGHDT, CDR2 YNNKEL, per germline (reference sequence). This CDR3 spans 16 amino acids. Written as DNA, the CDR3 is TGTGCCAGCAGCCGTTCGACAGGAGTTAAACCCTACGAGCAGTACGTC. Its protein product is CASSRSTGVKPYEQYV.

V usage is TRBV24-1 and J usage is TRBJ1-2; D possibly corresponds to TRBD1 (5 bases). This CDR3 spans 14 amino acids. The V gene lost 9 bases and the J gene lost 2 bases, with 15 bases spanning the gap. The germline gives CDR1 KGHDR, CDR2 SFDVKD. The CDR3 DNA is TGTGCCACCGCCTCCGGGACCCAGAACTATGGCTACACCTTC. Translation: CATASGTQNYGYTF.